Listed below are T cell receptor beta chains from one sample, sequenced in a study of blood T cells in healthy people across ages. TCRdb itself ran the 5' RACE reads through MiXCR, one entry per CDR3 protein. Here the sample spans 1.2 million to 1.5 million distinct CDR3 sequences, 55% to 75% being singletons. The sequencing sample was made of blood. Receptors were obtained from a man between 18 and 29 years old in good health. Both conserved end residues are part of each CDR3. A D gene is named only where the DNA matches it firmly. Expanded clones get a size class; other rows say once, few or many, or leave the size out.

abundance: -; d_gene: -; v_gene: TRBV6-6; j_gene: TRBJ2-2; CDR3aa: CASSYSSRTANTGELFF; CDR3nt: TGTGCCAGCAGTTACTCGAGCAGGACGGCTAACACCGGGGAGCTGTTTTTT
abundance: -; d_gene: -; v_gene: TRBV20-1; j_gene: TRBJ2-7; CDR3aa: CSASAGRGSYNEQYF; CDR3nt: TGCAGTGCTAGCGCCGGAAGGGGATCCTACAATGAGCAGTACTTC
abundance: -; d_gene: TRBD2; v_gene: TRBV2; j_gene: TRBJ2-1; CDR3aa: CASITTSGPYNEQFF; CDR3nt: TGTGCCAGCATCACCACTAGCGGGCCCTACAATGAGCAGTTCTTC
abundance: -; d_gene: -; v_gene: TRBV6-1; j_gene: TRBJ2-7; CDR3aa: CTSSNYYEQYF; CDR3nt: TGTACCAGCTCTAACTACTACGAGCAGTACTTC
abundance: few; d_gene: TRBD2; v_gene: TRBV4-1; j_gene: TRBJ2-5; CDR3aa: CASSTRSTSAQETQYF; CDR3nt: TGCGCCAGCAGCACTCGATCAACTAGCGCCCAAGAGACCCAGTACTTC
abundance: -; d_gene: TRBD2; v_gene: TRBV29-1; j_gene: TRBJ2-1; CDR3aa: CSAPGLAGGEQFF; CDR3nt: TGCAGCGCTCCGGGACTAGCGGGAGGTGAGCAGTTCTTC
abundance: -; d_gene: -; v_gene: TRBV12-3/TRBV12-4; j_gene: TRBJ2-3; CDR3aa: CASNPRDSPDTQYF; CDR3nt: TGTGCCAGCAACCCCCGGGACTCCCCAGATACGCAGTATTTT
abundance: -; d_gene: TRBD2; v_gene: TRBV7-9; j_gene: TRBJ2-7; CDR3aa: CASSSSGTSVYEQYF; CDR3nt: TGTGCCAGCAGCTCCTCCGGGACTAGCGTCTACGAGCAGTACTTC
abundance: few; d_gene: -; v_gene: TRBV12-3/TRBV12-4; j_gene: TRBJ2-7; CDR3aa: CATRADPYEQYF; CDR3nt: TGTGCCACTCGGGCAGATCCCTACGAGCAGTACTTC
abundance: -; d_gene: -; v_gene: TRBV29-1; j_gene: TRBJ2-3; CDR3aa: CSVDSQSTDTQYF; CDR3nt: TGCAGCGTTGACTCTCAGAGCACAGATACGCAGTATTTT
abundance: few; d_gene: -; v_gene: TRBV6-5; j_gene: TRBJ2-7; CDR3aa: CASSYSDRVRYEQYF; CDR3nt: TGTGCCAGCAGTTACTCGGACAGAGTGAGATACGAGCAGTACTTC
abundance: -; d_gene: -; v_gene: TRBV4-3; j_gene: TRBJ1-2; CDR3aa: CASNPKGGVHYGYTF; CDR3nt: TGCGCCAGCAACCCAAAAGGCGGGGTTCACTATGGCTACACCTTC
abundance: once; d_gene: TRBD2; v_gene: TRBV4-2; j_gene: TRBJ2-3; CDR3aa: CASSLEDGGVGTQYF; CDR3nt: TGTGCCAGCAGCCTTGAGGACGGGGGGGTAGGTACGCAGTATTTT
abundance: -; d_gene: TRBD1; v_gene: TRBV20-1; j_gene: TRBJ2-1; CDR3aa: CSARFQGARNEQFF; CDR3nt: TGCAGTGCTAGATTCCAGGGGGCGCGGAATGAGCAGTTCTTC
abundance: -; d_gene: TRBD1; v_gene: TRBV4-2; j_gene: TRBJ1-2; CDR3aa: CASSQVTGAYGYTF; CDR3nt: TGTGCCAGCAGCCAAGTAACAGGGGCCTATGGCTACACCTTC
abundance: -; d_gene: TRBD2; v_gene: TRBV28; j_gene: TRBJ2-1; CDR3aa: CASTRREGPINEQFF; CDR3nt: TGTGCCAGCACGAGGCGGGAGGGCCCAATTAATGAGCAGTTCTTC
abundance: many; d_gene: -; v_gene: TRBV29-1; j_gene: TRBJ2-5; CDR3aa: CSVGQRQYQETQYF; CDR3nt: TGCAGCGTTGGCCAAAGGCAGTACCAAGAGACCCAGTACTTC
abundance: once; d_gene: -; v_gene: TRBV29-1; j_gene: TRBJ1-1; CDR3aa: CSVMTRDTEAFF; CDR3nt: TGCAGCGTTATGACGCGTGACACTGAAGCTTTCTTT
abundance: -; d_gene: -; v_gene: TRBV27; j_gene: TRBJ2-1; CDR3aa: CASSFRPPDQAHNEQFF; CDR3nt: TGTGCCAGCAGTTTCCGCCCCCCAGACCAGGCCCACAATGAGCAGTTCTTC
abundance: -; d_gene: TRBD1; v_gene: TRBV6-2/TRBV6-3; j_gene: TRBJ1-2; CDR3aa: CASSYPRNLDRHTNYGYTF; CDR3nt: TGTGCCAGCAGTTACCCGAGAAACCTGGACAGGCATACTAACTATGGCTACACCTTC
abundance: -; d_gene: -; v_gene: TRBV29-1; j_gene: TRBJ2-7; CDR3aa: CSVNLDLEQYF; CDR3nt: TGCAGCGTTAACCTTGACCTTGAGCAGTACTTC
abundance: -; d_gene: -; v_gene: TRBV10-3; j_gene: TRBJ1-4; CDR3aa: CAISRAYNDEKLFF; CDR3nt: TGTGCCATCAGCAGAGCTTACAATGATGAAAAACTGTTTTTT
abundance: few; d_gene: TRBD1; v_gene: TRBV4-3; j_gene: TRBJ2-5; CDR3aa: CASSQSQGAYSETQYF; CDR3nt: TGCGCCAGCAGCCAAAGTCAGGGGGCCTATTCGGAGACCCAGTACTTC
abundance: -; d_gene: -; v_gene: TRBV6-2/TRBV6-3; j_gene: TRBJ2-7; CDR3aa: CASSKQVSSYEQYF; CDR3nt: TGTGCCAGCAGTAAACAGGTATCGTCCTACGAGCAGTACTTC